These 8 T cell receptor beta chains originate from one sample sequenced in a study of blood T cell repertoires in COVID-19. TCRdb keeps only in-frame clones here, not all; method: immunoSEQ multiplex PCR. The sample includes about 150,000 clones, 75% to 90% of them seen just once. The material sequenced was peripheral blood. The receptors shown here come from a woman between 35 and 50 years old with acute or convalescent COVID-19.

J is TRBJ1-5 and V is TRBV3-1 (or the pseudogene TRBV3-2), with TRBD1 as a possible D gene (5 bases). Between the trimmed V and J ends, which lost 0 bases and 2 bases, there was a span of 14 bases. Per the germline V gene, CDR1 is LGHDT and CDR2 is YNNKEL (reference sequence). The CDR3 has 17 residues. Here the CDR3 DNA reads TGTGCCAGCAGCCAAGATACAGGCATGGATGGCAATCAGCCCCAGCATTTT. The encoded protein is CASSQDTGMDGNQPQHF.

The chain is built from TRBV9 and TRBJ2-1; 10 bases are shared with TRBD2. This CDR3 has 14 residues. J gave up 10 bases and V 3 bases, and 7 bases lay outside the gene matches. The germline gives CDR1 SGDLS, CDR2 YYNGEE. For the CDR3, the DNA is TGTGCCAGCAGCGCGAGCGGGAGGGGTCGGGAGCAGTTCTTC. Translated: CASSASGRGREQFF.

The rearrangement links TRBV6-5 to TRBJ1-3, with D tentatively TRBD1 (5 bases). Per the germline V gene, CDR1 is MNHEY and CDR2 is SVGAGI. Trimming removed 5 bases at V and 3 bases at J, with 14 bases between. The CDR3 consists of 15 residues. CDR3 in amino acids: CASSRRWGDGNTIYF. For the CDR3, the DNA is TGTGCCAGCAGTCGTCGGTGGGGGGATGGAAACACCATATATTTT.

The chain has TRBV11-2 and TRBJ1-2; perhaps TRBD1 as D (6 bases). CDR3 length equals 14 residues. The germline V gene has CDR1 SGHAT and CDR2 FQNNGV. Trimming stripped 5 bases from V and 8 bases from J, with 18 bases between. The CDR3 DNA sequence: TGTGCCAGCAGCAGAGCCCGACAGGTGGGAGGCTACACCTTC. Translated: CASSRARQVGGYTF.

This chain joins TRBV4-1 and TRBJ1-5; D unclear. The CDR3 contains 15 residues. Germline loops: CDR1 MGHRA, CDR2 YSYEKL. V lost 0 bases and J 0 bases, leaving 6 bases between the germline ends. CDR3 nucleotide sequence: TGCGCCAGCAGCCAAGACAAATTTAGCAATCAGCCCCAGCATTTT. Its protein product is CASSQDKFSNQPQHF.

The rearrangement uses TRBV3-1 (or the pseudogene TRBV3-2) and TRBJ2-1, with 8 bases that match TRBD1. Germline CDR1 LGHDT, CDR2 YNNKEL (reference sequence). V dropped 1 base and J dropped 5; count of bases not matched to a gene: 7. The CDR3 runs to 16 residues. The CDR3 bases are TGTGCCAGCAGCCAAGCCCCCGGGACAGGTAACAATGAGCAGTTCTTC. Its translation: CASSQAPGTGNNEQFF.

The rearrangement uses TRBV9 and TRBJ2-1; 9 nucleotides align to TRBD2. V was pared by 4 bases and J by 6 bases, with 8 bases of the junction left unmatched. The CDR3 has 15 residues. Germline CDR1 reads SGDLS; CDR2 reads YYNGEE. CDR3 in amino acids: CASSTTSGPINEQFF. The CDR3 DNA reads TGTGCCAGCAGCACTACTAGCGGGCCCATCAATGAGCAGTTCTTC.

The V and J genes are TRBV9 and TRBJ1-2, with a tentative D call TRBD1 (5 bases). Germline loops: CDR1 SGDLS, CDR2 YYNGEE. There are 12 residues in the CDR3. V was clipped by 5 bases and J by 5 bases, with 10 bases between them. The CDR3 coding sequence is TGTGCCAGCAGTACGACAGTGTATGGCTACACCTTC. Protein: CASSTTVYGYTF.